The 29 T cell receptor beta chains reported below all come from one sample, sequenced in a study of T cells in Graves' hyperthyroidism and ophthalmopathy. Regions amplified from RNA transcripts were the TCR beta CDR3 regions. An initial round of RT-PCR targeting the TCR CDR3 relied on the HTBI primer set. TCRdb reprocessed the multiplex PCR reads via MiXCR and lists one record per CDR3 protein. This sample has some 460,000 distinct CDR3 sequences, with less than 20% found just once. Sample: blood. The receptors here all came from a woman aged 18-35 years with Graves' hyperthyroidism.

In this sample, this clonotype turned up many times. CDR3 loop: CASSLAQGSYEQYF. The CDR3 nucleotides read TGTGCCAGCAGCTTAGCTCAGGGGTCCTACGAGCAGTACTTC. The gene calls are TRBV11-2 and TRBJ2-7; tentatively, D is TRBD1 (6 bases). The CDR3 runs to 14 residues. Trimming left V 1 base short and J 1 base short, with 8 bases between. Germline loops: CDR1 SGHAT, CDR2 FQNNGV.

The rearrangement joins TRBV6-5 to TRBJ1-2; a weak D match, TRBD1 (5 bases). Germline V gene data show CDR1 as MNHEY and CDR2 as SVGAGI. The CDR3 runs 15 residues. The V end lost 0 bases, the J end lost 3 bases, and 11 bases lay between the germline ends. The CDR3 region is CASSYSAGLDYGYTF. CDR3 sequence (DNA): TGTGCCAGCAGTTACTCTGCAGGGTTGGACTATGGCTACACCTTC.

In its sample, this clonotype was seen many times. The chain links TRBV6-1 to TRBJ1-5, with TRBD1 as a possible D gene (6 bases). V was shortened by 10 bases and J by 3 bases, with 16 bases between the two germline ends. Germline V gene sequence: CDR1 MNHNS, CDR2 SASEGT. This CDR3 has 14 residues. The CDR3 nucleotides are TGTGCCACCAACGTGGACAGTTTCAATCAGCCCCAGCATTTT. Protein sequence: CATNVDSFNQPQHF.

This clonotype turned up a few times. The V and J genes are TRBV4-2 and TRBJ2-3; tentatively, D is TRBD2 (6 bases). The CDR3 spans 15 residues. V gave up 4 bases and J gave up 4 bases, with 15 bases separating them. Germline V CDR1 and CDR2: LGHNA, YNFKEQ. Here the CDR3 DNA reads TGTGCCAGCAGCCGCGGGTTAGGGGAGGCAGATACGCAGTATTTT. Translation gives CASSRGLGEADTQYF.

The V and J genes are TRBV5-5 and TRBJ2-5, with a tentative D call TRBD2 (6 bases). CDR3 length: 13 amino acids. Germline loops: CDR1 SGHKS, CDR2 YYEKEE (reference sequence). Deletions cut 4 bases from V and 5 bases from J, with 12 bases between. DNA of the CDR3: TGTGCCAGCAGCACGGGACTGCGCGAGACCCAGTACTTC. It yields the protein CASSTGLRETQYF.

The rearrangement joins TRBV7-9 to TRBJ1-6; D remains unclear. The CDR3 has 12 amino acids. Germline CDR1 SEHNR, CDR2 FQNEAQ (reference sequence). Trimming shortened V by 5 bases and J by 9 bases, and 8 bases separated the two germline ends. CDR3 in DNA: TGTGCCAGCAGCCTCCCCAGTTCACCCCTCCACTTT. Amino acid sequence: CASSLPSSPLHF. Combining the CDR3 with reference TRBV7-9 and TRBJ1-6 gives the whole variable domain DTGVSQNPRHKITKRGQNVTFRCDPISEHNRLYWYRQTLGQGPEFLTYFQNEAQLEKSRLLSDRFSAERPKGSFSTLEIQRTEQGDSAMYLCASSLPSSPLHFGNGTRLTVT.

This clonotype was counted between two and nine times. The CDR3 DNA follows: TGTGCCAGCAGGAATTTCGGGGGGCTAGACACTGAAGCTTTCTTT. This encodes CASRNFGGLDTEAFF. The rearrangement links TRBV25-1 to TRBJ1-1, with D perhaps matching TRBD1 (6 bases). V lost 6 bases and J lost 3, with 17 bases in between. CDR1 MGHDK and CDR2 SYGVNS come from the germline V gene. The CDR3 contains 15 residues.

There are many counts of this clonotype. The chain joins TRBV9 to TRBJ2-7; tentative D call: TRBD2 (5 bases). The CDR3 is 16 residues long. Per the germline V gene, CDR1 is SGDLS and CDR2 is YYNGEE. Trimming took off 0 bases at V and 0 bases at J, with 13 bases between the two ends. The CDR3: CASSVEAVQSSYEQYF. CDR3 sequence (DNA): TGTGCCAGCAGCGTAGAAGCGGTACAGAGCTCCTACGAGCAGTACTTC.

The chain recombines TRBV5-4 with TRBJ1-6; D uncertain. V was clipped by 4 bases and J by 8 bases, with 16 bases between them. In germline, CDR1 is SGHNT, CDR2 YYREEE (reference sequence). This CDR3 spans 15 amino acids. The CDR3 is CASSVLPLPDSPLHF. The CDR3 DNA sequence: TGTGCCAGCAGCGTTTTACCTTTACCTGATTCACCCCTCCACTTT.

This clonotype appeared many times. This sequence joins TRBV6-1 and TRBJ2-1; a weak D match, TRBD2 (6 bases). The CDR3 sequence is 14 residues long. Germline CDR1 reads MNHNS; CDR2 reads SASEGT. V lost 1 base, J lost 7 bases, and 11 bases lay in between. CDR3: CASSEGGVLNEQFF. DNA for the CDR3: TGTGCCAGCAGTGAAGGGGGGGTTTTGAATGAGCAGTTCTTC.

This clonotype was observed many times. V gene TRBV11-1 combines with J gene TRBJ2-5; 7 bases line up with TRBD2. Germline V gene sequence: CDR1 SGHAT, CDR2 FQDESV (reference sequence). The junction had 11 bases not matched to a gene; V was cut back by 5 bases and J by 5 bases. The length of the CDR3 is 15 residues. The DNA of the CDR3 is TGTGCCAGCAGCCCAAGGGACGGGGGGTACGAGACCCAGTACTTC. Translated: CASSPRDGGYETQYF.

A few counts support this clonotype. Here the CDR3 reads CPPDSPMNTEAFF. CDR3 in DNA: TGTCCTCCGGACAGTCCAATGAACACTGAAGCTTTCTTT. V gene TRBV25-1 combines with J gene TRBJ1-1; possible D gene TRBD1, 6 bases. Germline V gene sequence: CDR1 MGHDK, CDR2 SYGVNS. There are 13 residues in the CDR3.

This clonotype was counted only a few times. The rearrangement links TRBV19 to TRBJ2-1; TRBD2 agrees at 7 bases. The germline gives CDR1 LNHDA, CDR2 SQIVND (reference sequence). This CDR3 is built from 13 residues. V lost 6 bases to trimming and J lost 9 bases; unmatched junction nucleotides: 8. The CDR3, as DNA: TGTGCCAGTAGAGTCGGGGGAGGGAGTGAGCAGTTCTTC. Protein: CASRVGGGSEQFF.

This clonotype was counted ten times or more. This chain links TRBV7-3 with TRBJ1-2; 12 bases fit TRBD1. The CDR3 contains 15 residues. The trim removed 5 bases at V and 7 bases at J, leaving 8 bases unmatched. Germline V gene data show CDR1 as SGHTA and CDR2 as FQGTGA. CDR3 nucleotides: TGTGCCAGCAGCGCCAGCGGGACAGGGGGCGGTGGCTACACCTTC. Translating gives CASSASGTGGGGYTF.

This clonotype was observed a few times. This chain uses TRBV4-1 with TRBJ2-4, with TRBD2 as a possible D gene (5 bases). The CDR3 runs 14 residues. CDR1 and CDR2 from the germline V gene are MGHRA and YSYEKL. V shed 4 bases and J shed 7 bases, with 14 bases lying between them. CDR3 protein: CASSLRTAGNIQYF. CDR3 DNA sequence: TGCGCCAGCAGCCTTCGGACGGCGGGCAACATTCAGTACTTC.

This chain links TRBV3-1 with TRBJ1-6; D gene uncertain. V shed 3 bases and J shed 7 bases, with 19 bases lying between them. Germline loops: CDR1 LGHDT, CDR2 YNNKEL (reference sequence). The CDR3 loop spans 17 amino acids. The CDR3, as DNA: TGTGCCAGCAGCCAGAGCCATCTCAGGTTAAGCAATTCACCCCTCCACTTT. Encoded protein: CASSQSHLRLSNSPLHF.

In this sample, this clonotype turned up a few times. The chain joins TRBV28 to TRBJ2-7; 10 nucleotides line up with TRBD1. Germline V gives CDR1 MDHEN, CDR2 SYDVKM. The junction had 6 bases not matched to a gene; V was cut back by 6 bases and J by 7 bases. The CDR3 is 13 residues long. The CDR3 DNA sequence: TGTGCCAGCAGCCGGACAGGGGGATTAGAGCAGTACTTC. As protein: CASSRTGGLEQYF.

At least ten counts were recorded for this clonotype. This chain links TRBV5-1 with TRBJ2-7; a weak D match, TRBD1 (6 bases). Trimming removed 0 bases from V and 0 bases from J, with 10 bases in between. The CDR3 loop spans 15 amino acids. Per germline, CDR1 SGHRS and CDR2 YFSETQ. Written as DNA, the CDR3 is TGCGCCAGCAGCTTGGGGCGGACAGCCTCCTACGAGCAGTACTTC. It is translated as CASSLGRTASYEQYF.

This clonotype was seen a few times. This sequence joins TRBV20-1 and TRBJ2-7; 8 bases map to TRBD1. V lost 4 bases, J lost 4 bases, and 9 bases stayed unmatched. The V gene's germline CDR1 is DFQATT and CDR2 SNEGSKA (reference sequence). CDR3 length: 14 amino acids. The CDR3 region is CSATKTGEMYEQYF. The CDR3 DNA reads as TGCAGTGCTACCAAGACAGGGGAGATGTACGAGCAGTACTTC.

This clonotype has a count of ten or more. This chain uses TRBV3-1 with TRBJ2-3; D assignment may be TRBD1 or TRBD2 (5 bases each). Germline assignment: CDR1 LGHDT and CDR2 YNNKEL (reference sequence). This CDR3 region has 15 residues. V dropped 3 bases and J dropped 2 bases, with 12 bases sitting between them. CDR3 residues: CASSQTGASTDTQYF. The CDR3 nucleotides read TGTGCCAGCAGCCAGACCGGGGCTTCCACAGATACGCAGTATTTT.

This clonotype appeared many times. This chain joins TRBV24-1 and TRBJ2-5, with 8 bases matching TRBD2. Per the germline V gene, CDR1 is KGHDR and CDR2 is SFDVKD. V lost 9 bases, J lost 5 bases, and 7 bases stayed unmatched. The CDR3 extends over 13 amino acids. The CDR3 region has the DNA TGTGCCACCTCCGACTTAGCGGGGGAGACCCAGTACTTC. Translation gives CATSDLAGETQYF.

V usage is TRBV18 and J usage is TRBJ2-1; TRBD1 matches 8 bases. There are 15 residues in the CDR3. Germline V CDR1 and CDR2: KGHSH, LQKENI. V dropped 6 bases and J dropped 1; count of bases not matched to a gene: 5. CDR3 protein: CASSPTGASYNEQFF. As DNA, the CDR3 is TGTGCCAGCTCTCCGACAGGGGCTTCCTACAATGAGCAGTTCTTC. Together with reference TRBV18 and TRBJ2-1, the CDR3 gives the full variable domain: NAGVMQNPRHLVRRRGQEARLRCSPMKGHSHVYWYRQLPEEGLKFMVYLQKENIIDESGMPKERFSAEFPKEGPSILRIQQVVRGDSAAYFCASSPTGASYNEQFFGPGTRLTVL.

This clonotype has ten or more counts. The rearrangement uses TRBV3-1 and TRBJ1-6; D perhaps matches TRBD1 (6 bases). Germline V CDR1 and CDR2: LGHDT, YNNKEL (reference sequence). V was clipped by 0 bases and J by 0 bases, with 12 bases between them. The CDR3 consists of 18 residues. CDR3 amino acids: CASSQDPGQYSYNSPLHF. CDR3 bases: TGTGCCAGCAGCCAAGACCCCGGACAGTACTCCTATAATTCACCCCTCCACTTT. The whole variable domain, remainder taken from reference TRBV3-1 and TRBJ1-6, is DTAVSQTPKYLVTQMGNDKSIKCEQNLGHDTMYWYKQDSKKFLKIMFSYNNKELIINETVPNRFSPKSPDKAHLNLHINSLELGDSAVYFCASSQDPGQYSYNSPLHFGNGTRLTVT.

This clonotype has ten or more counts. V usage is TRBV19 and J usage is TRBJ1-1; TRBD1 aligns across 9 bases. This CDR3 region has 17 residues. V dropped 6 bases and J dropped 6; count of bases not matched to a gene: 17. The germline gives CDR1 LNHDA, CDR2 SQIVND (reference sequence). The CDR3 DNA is TGTGCCAGTAGCCCGAAAGGGACAGGGTTACGGGGGGCTGAAGCTTTCTTT. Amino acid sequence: CASSPKGTGLRGAEAFF.

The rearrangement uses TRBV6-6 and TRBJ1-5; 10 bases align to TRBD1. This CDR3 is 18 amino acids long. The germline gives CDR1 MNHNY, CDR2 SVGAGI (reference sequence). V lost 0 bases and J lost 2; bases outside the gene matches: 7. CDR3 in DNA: TGTGCCAGCAGTTACTCGGGACAGGGGTTATTAGGCAATCAGCCCCAGCATTTT. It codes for CASSYSGQGLLGNQPQHF.

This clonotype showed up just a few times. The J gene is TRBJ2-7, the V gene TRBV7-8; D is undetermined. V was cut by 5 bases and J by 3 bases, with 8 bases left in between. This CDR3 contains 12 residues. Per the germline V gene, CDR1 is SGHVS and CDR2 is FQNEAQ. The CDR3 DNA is TGTGCCAGCAGCGCCCTCTTCTACGAGCAGTACTTC. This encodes CASSALFYEQYF.

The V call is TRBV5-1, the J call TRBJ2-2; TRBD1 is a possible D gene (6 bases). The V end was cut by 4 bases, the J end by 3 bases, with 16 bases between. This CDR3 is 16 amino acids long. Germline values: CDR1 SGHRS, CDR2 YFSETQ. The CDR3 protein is CASSPTGFSDTGELFF. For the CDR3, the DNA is TGCGCCAGCAGCCCTACAGGGTTTTCGGACACCGGGGAGCTGTTTTTT.

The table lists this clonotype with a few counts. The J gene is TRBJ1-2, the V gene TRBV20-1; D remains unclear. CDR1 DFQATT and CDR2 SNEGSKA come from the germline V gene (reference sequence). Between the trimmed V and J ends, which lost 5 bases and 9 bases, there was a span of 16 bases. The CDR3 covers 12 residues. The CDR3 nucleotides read TGCAGTGCTCAGGTGGACGGGAGGAGCTACACCTTC. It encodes CSAQVDGRSYTF.

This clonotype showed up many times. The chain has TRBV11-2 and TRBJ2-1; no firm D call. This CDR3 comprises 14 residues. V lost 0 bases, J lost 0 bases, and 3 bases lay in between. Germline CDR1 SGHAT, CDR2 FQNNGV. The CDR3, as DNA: TGTGCCAGCAGCTTAGAGAGCTCCTACAATGAGCAGTTCTTC. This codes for CASSLESSYNEQFF.